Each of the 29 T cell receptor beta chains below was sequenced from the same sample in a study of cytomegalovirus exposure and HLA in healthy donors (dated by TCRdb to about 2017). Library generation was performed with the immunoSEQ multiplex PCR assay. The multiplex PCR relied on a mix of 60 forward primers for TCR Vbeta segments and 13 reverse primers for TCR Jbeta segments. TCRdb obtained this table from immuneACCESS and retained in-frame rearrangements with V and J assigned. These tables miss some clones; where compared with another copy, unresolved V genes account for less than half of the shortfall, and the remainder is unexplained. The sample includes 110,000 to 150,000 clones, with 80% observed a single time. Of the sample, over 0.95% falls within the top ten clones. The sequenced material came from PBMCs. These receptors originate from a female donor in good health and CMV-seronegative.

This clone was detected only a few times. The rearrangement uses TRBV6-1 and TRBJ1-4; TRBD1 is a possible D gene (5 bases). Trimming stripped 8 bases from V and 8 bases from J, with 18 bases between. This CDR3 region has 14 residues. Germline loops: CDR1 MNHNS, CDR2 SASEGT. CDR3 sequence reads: CASSRGEKNEKLFF. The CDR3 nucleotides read TGTGCCAGCTCCCGGGGGGAGAAGAACGAAAAACTGTTTTTT.

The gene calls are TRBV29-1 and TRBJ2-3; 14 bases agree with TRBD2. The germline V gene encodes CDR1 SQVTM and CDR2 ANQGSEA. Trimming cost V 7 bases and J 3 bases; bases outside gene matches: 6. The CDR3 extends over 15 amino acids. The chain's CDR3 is CSAIGLAGGTDTQYF. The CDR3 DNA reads TGCAGCGCCATAGGACTAGCGGGAGGTACAGATACGCAGTATTTT.

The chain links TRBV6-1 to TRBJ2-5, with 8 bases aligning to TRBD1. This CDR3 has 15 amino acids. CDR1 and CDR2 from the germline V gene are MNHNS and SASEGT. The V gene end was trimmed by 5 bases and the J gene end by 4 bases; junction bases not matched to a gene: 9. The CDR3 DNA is TGTGCCAGCAGTACCAGGACAGGGCTGGGAGAGACCCAGTACTTC. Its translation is CASSTRTGLGETQYF.

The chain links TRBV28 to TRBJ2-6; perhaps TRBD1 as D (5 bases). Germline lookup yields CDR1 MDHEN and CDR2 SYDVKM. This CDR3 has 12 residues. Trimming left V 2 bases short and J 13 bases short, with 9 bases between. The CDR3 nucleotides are TGTGCCAGCAGTTTAGCAGGGAAAGTCCTGACTTTC. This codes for CASSLAGKVLTF.

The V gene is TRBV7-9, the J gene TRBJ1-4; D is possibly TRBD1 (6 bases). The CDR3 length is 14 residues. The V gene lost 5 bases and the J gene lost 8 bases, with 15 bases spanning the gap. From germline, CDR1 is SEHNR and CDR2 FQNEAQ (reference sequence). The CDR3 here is CASSPRGTGEKLFF. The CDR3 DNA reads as TGTGCCAGCAGCCCAAGGGGCACAGGGGAAAAACTGTTTTTT.

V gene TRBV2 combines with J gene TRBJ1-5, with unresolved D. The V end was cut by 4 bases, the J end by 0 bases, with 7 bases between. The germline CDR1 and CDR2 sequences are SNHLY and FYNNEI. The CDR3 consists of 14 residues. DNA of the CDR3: TGTGCCAGCAGTGCGGGGTATAGCAATCAGCCCCAGCATTTT. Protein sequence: CASSAGYSNQPQHF.

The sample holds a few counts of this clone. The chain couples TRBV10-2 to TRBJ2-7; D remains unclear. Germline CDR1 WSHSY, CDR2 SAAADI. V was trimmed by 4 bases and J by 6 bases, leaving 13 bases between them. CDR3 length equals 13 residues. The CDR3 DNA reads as TGCGCCAGCAGTGTTGGCGGCGGAATCGAGCAGTACTTC. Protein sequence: CASSVGGGIEQYF.

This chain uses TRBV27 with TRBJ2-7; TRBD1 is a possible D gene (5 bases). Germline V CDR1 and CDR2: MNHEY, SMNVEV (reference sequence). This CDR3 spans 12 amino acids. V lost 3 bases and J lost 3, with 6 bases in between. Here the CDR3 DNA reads TGTGCCAGCAGTTTTCAGGGCTACGAGCAGTACTTC. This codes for CASSFQGYEQYF.

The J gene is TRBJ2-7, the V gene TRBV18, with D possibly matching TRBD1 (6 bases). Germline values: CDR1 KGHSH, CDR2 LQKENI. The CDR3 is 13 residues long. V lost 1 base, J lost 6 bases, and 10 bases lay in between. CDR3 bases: TGTGCCAGCTCACCACAAAAGACAGGCGAGCAGTACTTC. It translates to CASSPQKTGEQYF.

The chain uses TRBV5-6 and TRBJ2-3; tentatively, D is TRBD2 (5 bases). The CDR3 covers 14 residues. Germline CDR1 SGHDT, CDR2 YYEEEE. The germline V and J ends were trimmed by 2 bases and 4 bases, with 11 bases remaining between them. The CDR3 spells CASSFLLEADTQYF. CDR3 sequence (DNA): TGTGCCAGCAGCTTTCTTTTGGAGGCAGATACGCAGTATTTT. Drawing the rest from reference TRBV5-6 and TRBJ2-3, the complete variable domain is DAGVTQSPTHLIKTRGQQVTLRCSPKSGHDTVSWYQQALGQGPQFIFQYYEEEERQRGNFPDRFSGHQFPNYSSELNVNALLLGDSALYLCASSFLLEADTQYFGPGTRLTVL.

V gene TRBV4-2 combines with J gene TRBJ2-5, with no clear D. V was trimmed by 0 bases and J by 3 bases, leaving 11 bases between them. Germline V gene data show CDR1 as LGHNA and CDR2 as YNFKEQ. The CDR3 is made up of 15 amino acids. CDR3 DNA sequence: TGTGCCAGCAGCCAAGATAACAGAGAAGAAGAGACCCAGTACTTC. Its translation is CASSQDNREEETQYF.

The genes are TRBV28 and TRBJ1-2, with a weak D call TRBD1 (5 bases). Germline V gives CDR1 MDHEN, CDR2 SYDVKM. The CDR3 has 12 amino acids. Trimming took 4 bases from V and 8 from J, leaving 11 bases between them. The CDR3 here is CASSSPGGGYTF. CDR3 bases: TGTGCCAGCAGTTCCCCGGGGGGAGGCTACACCTTC.

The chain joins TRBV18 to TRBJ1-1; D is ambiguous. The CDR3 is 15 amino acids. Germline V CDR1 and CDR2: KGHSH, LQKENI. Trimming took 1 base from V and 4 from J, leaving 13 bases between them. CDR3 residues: CASSPQTGGPTEAFF. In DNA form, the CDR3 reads TGTGCCAGCTCACCACAAACGGGAGGGCCCACTGAAGCTTTCTTT.

DNA for the CDR3: TGTGCCAGCCCCGGAGATTATGGCTACACCTTC. Translating it yields CASPGDYGYTF. The chain uses TRBV2 and TRBJ1-2; no reliable D call. This CDR3 has 11 residues. Trimming stripped 8 bases from V and 5 bases from J, with 9 bases between. Germline V gene sequence: CDR1 SNHLY, CDR2 FYNNEI.

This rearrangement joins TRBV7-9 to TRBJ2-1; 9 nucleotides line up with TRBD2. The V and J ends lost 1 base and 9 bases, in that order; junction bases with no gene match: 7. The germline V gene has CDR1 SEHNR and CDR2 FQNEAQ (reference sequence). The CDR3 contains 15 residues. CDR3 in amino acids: CASSLVAGVTSEQFF. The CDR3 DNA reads TGTGCCAGCAGCTTAGTAGCGGGAGTCACCAGTGAGCAGTTCTTC.

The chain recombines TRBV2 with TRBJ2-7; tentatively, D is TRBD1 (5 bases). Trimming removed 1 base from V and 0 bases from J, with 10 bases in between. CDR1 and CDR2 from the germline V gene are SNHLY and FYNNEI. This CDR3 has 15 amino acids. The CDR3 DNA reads TGTGCCAGCAGTGAAGGCCCAGGGTTCTCCTACGAGCAGTACTTC. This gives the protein CASSEGPGFSYEQYF.

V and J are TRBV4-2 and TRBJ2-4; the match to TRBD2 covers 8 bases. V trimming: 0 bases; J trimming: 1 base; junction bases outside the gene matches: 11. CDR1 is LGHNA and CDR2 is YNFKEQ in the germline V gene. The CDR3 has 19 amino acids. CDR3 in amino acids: CASSQEPAGGGLAKNIQYF. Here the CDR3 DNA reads TGTGCCAGCAGCCAAGAGCCCGCGGGAGGAGGCCTTGCCAAAAACATTCAGTACTTC.

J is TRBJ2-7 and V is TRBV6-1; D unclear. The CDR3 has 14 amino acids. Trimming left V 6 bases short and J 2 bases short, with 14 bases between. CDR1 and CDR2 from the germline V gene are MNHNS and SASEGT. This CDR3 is CASRAVRSAYEQYF. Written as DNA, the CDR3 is TGTGCCAGCAGGGCGGTGAGAAGTGCCTACGAGCAGTACTTC.

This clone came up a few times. The CDR3 loop reads CASSWGLTYEQYF. DNA for the CDR3: TGTGCCAGCAGTTGGGGCCTCACCTACGAGCAGTACTTC. The chain has TRBV27 and TRBJ2-7, with D maybe TRBD1 (5 bases). Trimming pared 4 bases from V and 2 bases from J, leaving 9 bases between. The CDR3 is 13 amino acids. CDR1 and CDR2 (germline): MNHEY, SMNVEV (reference sequence).

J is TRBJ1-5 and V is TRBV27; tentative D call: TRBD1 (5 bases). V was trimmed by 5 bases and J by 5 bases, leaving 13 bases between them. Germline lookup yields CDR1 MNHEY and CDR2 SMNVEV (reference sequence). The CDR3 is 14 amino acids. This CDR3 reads CASSPRTTDQPQHF. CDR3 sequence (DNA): TGTGCCAGCAGTCCTCGGACAACCGATCAGCCCCAGCATTTT.

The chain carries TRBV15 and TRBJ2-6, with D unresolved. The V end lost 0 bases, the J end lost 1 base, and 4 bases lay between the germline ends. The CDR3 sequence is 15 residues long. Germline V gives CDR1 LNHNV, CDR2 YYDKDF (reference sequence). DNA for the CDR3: TGTGCCACCAGCAGAGAGCGATCTGGGGCCAACGTCCTGACTTTC. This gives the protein CATSRERSGANVLTF.

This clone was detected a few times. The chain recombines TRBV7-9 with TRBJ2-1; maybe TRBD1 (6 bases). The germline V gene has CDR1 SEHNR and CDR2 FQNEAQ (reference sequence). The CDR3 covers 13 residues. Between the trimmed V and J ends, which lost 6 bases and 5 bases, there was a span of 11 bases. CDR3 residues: CASRKQGNNEQFF. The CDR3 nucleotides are TGTGCCAGCAGGAAACAGGGTAACAATGAGCAGTTCTTC.

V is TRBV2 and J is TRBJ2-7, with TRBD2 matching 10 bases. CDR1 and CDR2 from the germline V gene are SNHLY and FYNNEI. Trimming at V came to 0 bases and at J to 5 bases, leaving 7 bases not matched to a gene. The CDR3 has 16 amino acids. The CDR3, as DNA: TGTGCCAGCAGTGAAGCGGGGCTAGCGGGAGTGAACGAGCAGTACTTC. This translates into CASSEAGLAGVNEQYF.

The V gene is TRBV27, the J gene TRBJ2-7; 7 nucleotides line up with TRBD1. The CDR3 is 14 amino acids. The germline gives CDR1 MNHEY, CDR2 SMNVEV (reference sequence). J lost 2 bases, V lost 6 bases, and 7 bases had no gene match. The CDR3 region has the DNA TGTGCCAGCAGATATAGGGACAGCGCCTACGAGCAGTACTTC. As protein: CASRYRDSAYEQYF.

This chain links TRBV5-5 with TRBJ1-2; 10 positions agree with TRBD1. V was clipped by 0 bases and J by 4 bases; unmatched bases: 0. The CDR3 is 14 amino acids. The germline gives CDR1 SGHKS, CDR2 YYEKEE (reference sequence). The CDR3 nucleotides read TGTGCCAGCAGCTTGGGGGACAGGGGCTATGGCTACACCTTC. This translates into CASSLGDRGYGYTF. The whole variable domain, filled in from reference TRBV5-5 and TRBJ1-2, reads DAGVTQSPTHLIKTRGQQVTLRCSPISGHKSVSWYQQVLGQGPQFIFQYYEKEERGRGNFPDRFSARQFPNYSSELNVNALLLGDSALYLCASSLGDRGYGYTFGSGTRLTVV.

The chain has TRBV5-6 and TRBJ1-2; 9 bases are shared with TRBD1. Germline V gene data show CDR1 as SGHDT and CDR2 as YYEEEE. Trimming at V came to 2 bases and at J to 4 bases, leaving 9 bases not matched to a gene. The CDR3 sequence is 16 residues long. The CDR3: CASSLPGTGTLYGYTF. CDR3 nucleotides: TGTGCCAGCAGCTTACCCGGGACAGGGACGCTCTATGGCTACACCTTC. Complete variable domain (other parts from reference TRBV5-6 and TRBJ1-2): DAGVTQSPTHLIKTRGQQVTLRCSPKSGHDTVSWYQQALGQGPQFIFQYYEEEERQRGNFPDRFSGHQFPNYSSELNVNALLLGDSALYLCASSLPGTGTLYGYTFGSGTRLTVV.

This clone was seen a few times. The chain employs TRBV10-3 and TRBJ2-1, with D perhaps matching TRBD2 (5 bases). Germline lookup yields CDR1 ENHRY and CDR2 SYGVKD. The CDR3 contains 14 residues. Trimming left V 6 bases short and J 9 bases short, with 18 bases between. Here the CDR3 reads CAIRPDLARSEQFF. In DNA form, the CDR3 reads TGTGCCATCAGACCGGACTTGGCCCGAAGTGAGCAGTTCTTC.

Here the CDR3 reads CASRVGTDSRGETQYF. DNA of the CDR3: TGTGCCAGCAGGGTAGGGACAGACTCCAGAGGGGAGACCCAGTACTTC. This chain links TRBV2 with TRBJ2-5; 7 bases fit TRBD1. CDR1 SNHLY and CDR2 FYNNEI come from the germline V gene. The CDR3 length is 16 residues. Trimming took 6 bases from V and 5 from J; bases not matched to a gene: 15.

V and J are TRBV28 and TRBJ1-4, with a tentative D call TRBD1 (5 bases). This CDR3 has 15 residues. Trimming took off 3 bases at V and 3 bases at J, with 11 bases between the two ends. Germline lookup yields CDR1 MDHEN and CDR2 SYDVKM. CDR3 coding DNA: TGTGCCAGCAGTTTCTCCGGGGGGGCTAATGAAAAACTGTTTTTT. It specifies CASSFSGGANEKLFF.